The T cell receptor beta chain described here comes from a study of T cell changes during pregnancy in multiple sclerosis. Deletions cut 3 bases from V and 8 bases from J, with 10 bases between. CDR3 size: 11 residues. CDR1 and CDR2 (germline): SQVTM, ANQGSEA. Generated by immunoSEQ multiplex PCR, the TCRdb table keeps only in-frame clones and is missing some. The data contain some 40,000 clones, over 75% of them singletons. The source material was CD8+ T cells from peripheral blood mononuclear cells, sampled in the first trimester of pregnancy. The rearrangement joins TRBV29-1 to TRBJ1-2; D is uncertain. This receptor was taken from a female donor with multiple sclerosis, enrolled in a pregnancy study. The chain's CDR3 is CSVDRVEGYTF. DNA for the CDR3: TGCAGCGTTGACCGGGTTGAGGGCTACACCTTC.